These 10 T cell receptor beta chains came from one sample sequenced in a study of control samples from healthy donors and cancer patients. Sequencing used immunoSEQ multiplex PCR; TCRdb keeps in-frame clones, though not all of them. This table has about 120,000 clones, 92% appearing once. The sample comprised blood. All receptors come from a woman between 50 and 59 years old in good health.

The chain has TRBV5-6 and TRBJ1-4, with 9 bases aligning to TRBD1. This CDR3 is built from 16 residues. Trimming removed 4 bases from V and 4 bases from J; junction bases left unmatched: 8. CDR1 is SGHDT, CDR2 YYEEEE, per germline. The CDR3 DNA follows: TGTGCCAGCAGCCAAACCGGGACAGGGAGTAATGAAAAACTGTTTTTT. Protein product: CASSQTGTGSNEKLFF.

V is TRBV27 and J is TRBJ2-3; unclear D gene. There are 15 residues in the CDR3. Trimming shortened V by 1 base and J by 0 bases, and 8 bases separated the two germline ends. Germline-derived CDR1 and CDR2 are MNHEY and SMNVEV (reference sequence). The CDR3 DNA reads TGTGCCAGCAGTTTATGGGCTTCTAGCACAGATACGCAGTATTTT. Amino acids: CASSLWASSTDTQYF.

The V gene is TRBV28, the J gene TRBJ1-5; 7 bases line up with TRBD1. With 5 bases clipped from V and 7 bases from J, the junction kept 5 bases outside the gene matches. Germline V CDR1 and CDR2: MDHEN, SYDVKM. The CDR3 totals 13 residues. CDR3 in amino acids: CASSRQGGQPQHF. CDR3 nucleotides: TGTGCCAGCAGTCGACAGGGAGGCCAGCCCCAGCATTTT.

This rearrangement joins TRBV19 to TRBJ1-1; D not resolved. Germline V gene sequence: CDR1 LNHDA, CDR2 SQIVND (reference sequence). The CDR3 totals 11 residues. The V end lost 3 bases, the J end lost 10 bases, and 9 bases lay between the germline ends. The CDR3 sequence is CASSIRPGAFF. The DNA for the CDR3 is TGTGCCAGTAGTATCCGGCCGGGAGCTTTCTTT.

This clone was seen just once. The CDR3 coding sequence is TGCGCCAGCAGTCAATCGGAGCCTCCGGGACTAGCCCCCTACAATGAGCAGTTCTTC. Translation: CASSQSEPPGLAPYNEQFF. The V call is TRBV23-1, the J call TRBJ2-1; 9 bases match TRBD2. TRBV23-1 is flagged as an ORF with uncertain function. Germline trimming cut 0 bases from V and 2 bases from J; bases unmatched to any gene: 11. The CDR3 is made up of 19 amino acids.

This sequence joins TRBV27 and TRBJ2-5; TRBD1 agrees at 8 bases. The CDR3 is made up of 16 amino acids. Germline V gene data show CDR1 as MNHEY and CDR2 as SMNVEV (reference sequence). J was trimmed by 6 bases and V by 5 bases; bases with no gene match: 14. CDR3 region: CASSGLPGQASQTQYF. The CDR3 DNA reads TGTGCCAGCAGTGGCCTCCCGGGACAGGCTTCGCAGACCCAGTACTTC.

This chain connects TRBV5-5 to TRBJ1-2; D gene unclear. CDR3 length equals 16 residues. The germline CDR1 and CDR2 sequences are SGHKS and YYEKEE (reference sequence). V lost 0 bases and J lost 8, with 20 bases in between. The CDR3 nucleotides read TGTGCCAGCAGCTTGGACCCTAGGCCTGGCCCAGGAGGCTACACCTTC. It yields the protein CASSLDPRPGPGGYTF.

This chain connects TRBV5-1 to TRBJ2-7, with 11 nucleotides matching TRBD1. The germline V gene encodes CDR1 SGHRS and CDR2 YFSETQ. Germline trimming cut 4 bases from V and 3 bases from J; bases unmatched to any gene: 6. This CDR3 has 15 residues. The CDR3 nucleotides read TGCGCCAGCAGCAGGCGGGGACAGGGGGACTACGAGCAGTACTTC. It specifies CASSRRGQGDYEQYF.

V is TRBV2 and J is TRBJ2-2; TRBD2 is a possible D gene (7 bases). V was trimmed by 6 bases and J by 5 bases, leaving 13 bases between them. The CDR3 has 14 amino acids. Germline V gene lookup returns CDR1 SNHLY and CDR2 FYNNEI. CDR3 amino acids: CASRKGGPTGELFF. Here the CDR3 DNA reads TGTGCCAGCAGGAAGGGGGGGCCGACCGGGGAGCTGTTTTTT.

The chain links TRBV19 to TRBJ2-2; perhaps TRBD2 as D (6 bases). The CDR3 has 16 amino acids. The V gene lost 4 bases and the J gene lost 3 bases, with 15 bases spanning the gap. CDR1 and CDR2 (germline): LNHDA, SQIVND (reference sequence). In DNA form, the CDR3 reads TGTGCCAGTAGTAGGCATCTAGCGTGGGACACCGGGGAGCTGTTTTTT. Translated, it gives CASSRHLAWDTGELFF.